This is a list of T cell receptor beta chains from one sample in a study of shared clonotypes between healthy human individuals. Assay: immunoSEQ multiplex PCR; the TCRdb copy retains only in-frame clones and omits some. Of around 370,000 clones in the sample, about 96% were seen once. Material: memory CD8+ T cells sorted from blood. The receptors derive from a man aged 25 to 40 in good health. The CDR3 runs from the conserved cysteine through the conserved F or W. The order of the fields is J gene, D gene, V gene, CDR3 DNA, CDR3 protein. The D gene is left open where the match is weak.

TRBJ1-2,-,TRBV2,TGTGCCAGCAGTGAACGGGACTATGGCTACACCTTC,CASSERDYGYTF
TRBJ2-7,-,TRBV28,TGTGCCAGCAGTTTCGGCAGGCTCTACGAGCAGTACTTC,CASSFGRLYEQYF
TRBJ2-3,-,TRBV4-1,TGCGCCAGCAGCCAAGATGGCACAGATACGCAGTATTTT,CASSQDGTDTQYF
TRBJ2-1,TRBD2,TRBV7-7,TGTGCTAGCAGCCTAACTAGCGGGAGGATCAATGAGCAGTTCTTC,CASSLTSGRINEQFF
TRBJ2-3,-,TRBV30,TGTGCCTGGAGTGTAGGCTGGAGTACGGATACGCAGTATTTT,CAWSVGWSTDTQYF
TRBJ2-2,-,TRBV7-7,TGTGCTAGCAGCTTAGTTCGGGATCCGTGTTGGATCGGGGAGCTGTTTTTT,CASSLVRDPCWIGELFF
TRBJ1-1,-,TRBV11-3,TGTGCCAGCAGCCAGTCAGGGGTTACTGAAGCTTTCTTT,CASSQSGVTEAFF
TRBJ2-6,-,TRBV30,TGTGCCTGGAGAGCGTTCTTATCTGGGGCCAACGTCCTGACTTTC,CAWRAFLSGANVLTF
TRBJ2-7,-,TRBV27,TGTGCCAGCAGTTTGGCGGGACCCTACGAGCAGTACTTC,CASSLAGPYEQYF
TRBJ2-3,TRBD2,TRBV7-2,TGTGCCAGCAGCTTAGGCGGAGCGGGAGGGAGCACAGATACGCAGTATTTT,CASSLGGAGGSTDTQYF
TRBJ2-7,-,TRBV6-5,TGTGCCAGCAGTTTACAGGGCTCATTCGAGCAGTACTTC,CASSLQGSFEQYF
TRBJ2-3,TRBD1,TRBV29-1,TGCAGCGCGCGGACAGGGACTAGCACAGATACGCAGTATTTT,CSARTGTSTDTQYF
TRBJ1-1,-,TRBV25-1,TGTGCCAGCAGTGAATACGGGGGCGGGACTGAAGCTTTCTTT,CASSEYGGGTEAFF
TRBJ1-1,-,TRBV11-2,TGTGCCAGCAGCCTCCGATGGCGGGGGGGCACTGAAGCTTTCTTT,CASSLRWRGGTEAFF
TRBJ2-3,TRBD2,TRBV4-1,TGCGCCAGCAGACAAGCGGGAGAGGAGGATACGCAGTATTTT,CASRQAGEEDTQYF
TRBJ1-2,-,TRBV10-3,TGTGCCATCAGTGAGGGGGCGAGGGGCTACACCTTC,CAISEGARGYTF
TRBJ2-3,TRBD2,TRBV6-6,TGTGCCAGCAGTCGCTGGACTAGCGGCTTCACAGATACGCAGTATTTT,CASSRWTSGFTDTQYF
TRBJ2-1,TRBD2,TRBV29-1,TGCAGCGTTGAAAATGGAGGGAGGGGTCGCAATGAGCAGTTCTTC,CSVENGGRGRNEQFF
TRBJ2-7,-,TRBV20-1,TGCAGTGCTGGAGGGGGCGAGCAGTACTTC,CSAGGGEQYF
TRBJ2-1,-,TRBV27,TGTGCCAGCAGTTTTAGGCAATTGTACAATGAGCAGTTCTTC,CASSFRQLYNEQFF
TRBJ2-7,-,TRBV15,TGTGCCACCAGCAGAGACAGGGGAAGGGAGCAGTACTTC,CATSRDRGREQYF
TRBJ2-7,TRBD2,TRBV10-3,TGTGCCATCAGTGGGCCGGGGGGTGGAGAGCAGTACTTC,CAISGPGGGEQYF
TRBJ2-7,-,TRBV7-9,TGTGCCAGCAGCCCACGGGGTCGGTCCGAGCAGTACTTC,CASSPRGRSEQYF
TRBJ1-5,-,TRBV27,TGTGCCAGCAGTTTCGACGGGAATCAGCCCCAGCATTTT,CASSFDGNQPQHF
TRBJ1-2,-,TRBV30,TGTGCCTGGAGTACGAGCTCGCCCTATGGCTACACCTTC,CAWSTSSPYGYTF
TRBJ2-7,TRBD2,TRBV10-3,TGTGCCATCAGTGAGAGGACTAGCTCCTACGAGCAGTACTTC,CAISERTSSYEQYF
TRBJ2-1,TRBD2,TRBV6-1,TGTGCCAGCAGCAGTAGGGACTACCGCTTTAATGAGCAGTTCTTC,CASSSRDYRFNEQFF
TRBJ2-7,-,TRBV4-2,TGTGCCAGCAGCCAGAAGCAGGGACTCTCCTACGAGCAGTACTTC,CASSQKQGLSYEQYF
TRBJ2-1,TRBD2,TRBV5-4,TGTGCCAGCAGTTGGGGACTAGCCACCTACAATGAGCAGTTCTTC,CASSWGLATYNEQFF
TRBJ2-7,-,TRBV4-2,TGTGCCAGCAGCCAAGTTCTGAGCGGCTCCTACGAGCAGTACTTC,CASSQVLSGSYEQYF
TRBJ2-3,-,TRBV4-1,TGCGCCAGCAGCCTAATAGTTGCCGTGGATACGCAGTATTTT,CASSLIVAVDTQYF
TRBJ2-7,-,TRBV11-2,TGTGCCAGCAGCTCCCCGGACGAGCAGTACTTC,CASSSPDEQYF
TRBJ1-1,-,TRBV2,TGTGCCAGCACAAGGCGGGACACTGAAGCTTTCTTT,CASTRRDTEAFF
TRBJ2-1,-,TRBV5-1,TGCGCCAGCAGCCGGTTTTGGACAGCCTACAATGAGCAGTTCTTC,CASSRFWTAYNEQFF
TRBJ2-4,-,TRBV10-3,TGTGCCCCCCCGCTCGCGGGAGCCAAAAACATTCAGTACTTC,CAPPLAGAKNIQYF